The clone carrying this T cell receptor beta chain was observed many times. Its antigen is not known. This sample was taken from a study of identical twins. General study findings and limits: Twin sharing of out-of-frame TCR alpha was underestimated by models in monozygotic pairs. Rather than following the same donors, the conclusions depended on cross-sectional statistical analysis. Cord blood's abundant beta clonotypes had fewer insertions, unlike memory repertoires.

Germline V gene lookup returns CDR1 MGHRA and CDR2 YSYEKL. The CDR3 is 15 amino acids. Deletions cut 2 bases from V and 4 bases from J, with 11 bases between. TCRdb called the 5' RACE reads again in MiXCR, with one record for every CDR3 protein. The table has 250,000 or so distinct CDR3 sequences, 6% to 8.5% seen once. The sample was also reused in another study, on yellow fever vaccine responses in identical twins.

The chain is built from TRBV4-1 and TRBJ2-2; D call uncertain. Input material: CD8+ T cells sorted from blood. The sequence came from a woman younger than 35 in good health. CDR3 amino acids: CASSQYPDSTGELFF. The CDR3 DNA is TGCGCCAGCAGCCAATATCCCGATTCCACCGGGGAGCTGTTTTTT.